Listed below are T cell receptor beta chains from one sample, sequenced in a study of cytomegalovirus exposure and HLA in healthy donors. Data came from immunoSEQ multiplex PCR; TCRdb stores just in-frame clones and leaves some out. The table shows 150,000 to 160,000 clones, with around 84% occurring only once. The sample was PBMCs. The receptors derive from a human donor in good health. Both conserved end residues are part of each CDR3. The D gene is left open where the match is weak. Size tells how often a clone was seen (once, few, many) or the class of an expanded clone, and some rows leave it out.

TRBD2	TRBJ2-1	TRBV27	once	TGTGCCAGCAGTTTACCCGGGGGGGTTAGCGGGAGACCCGGCTCCTACAATGAGCAGTTCTTC	CASSLPGGVSGRPGSYNEQFF
TRBD1	TRBJ2-3	TRBV15	once	TGTGCCACCAGCAGGGGGACAGGGGGCTCAGATACGCAGTATTTT	CATSRGTGGSDTQYF
TRBD2	TRBJ2-1	TRBV6-5	-	TGTGCCAGCAGTAACCTAGCGGGCGGAGAGCAGTTCTTC	CASSNLAGGEQFF
-	TRBJ1-2	TRBV5-4	-	TGTGCCAGCAGCCCGAGGGGGTTATTGGGGGCGCGAACGAGTGGCTACACCTTC	CASSPRGLLGARTSGYTF
-	TRBJ1-1	TRBV5-4	few	TGTGCCAGCAGCTTGGACAGGGCGAACACTGAAGCTTTCTTT	CASSLDRANTEAFF
-	TRBJ2-1	TRBV5-1	-	TGCGCCAGCAGCTTGGCCCTGGCGGGTAAGGGTCACAATGAGCAGTTCTTC	CASSLALAGKGHNEQFF
-	TRBJ1-5	TRBV2	few	TGTGCCAGCACCTGGGGGGGCAATCAGCCCCAGCATTTT	CASTWGGNQPQHF
TRBD1	TRBJ1-5	TRBV18	-	TGTGCCAGCTCATCACCCGGGACAGTTGATCAGCCCCAGCATTTT	CASSSPGTVDQPQHF
TRBD1	TRBJ1-5	TRBV5-7	-	TGTGCCAGCAGCTCCCGGGACAGCCGTTATAGCAATCAGCCCCAGCATTTT	CASSSRDSRYSNQPQHF
-	TRBJ2-2	TRBV28	few	TGTGCCAGCAGGGGAGCCTGGGACAGCCGGAGGGCCGGGGAGCTGTTTTTT	CASRGAWDSRRAGELFF
TRBD1	TRBJ2-7	TRBV7-9	once	TGTGCCAGCAGCCGGGGACAGACCAGCTCCTACGAGCAGTACTTC	CASSRGQTSSYEQYF